This TCR beta chain comes out of a study of blood T cell repertoires in COVID-19. Overall study context: The United States, Italy and Spain were the sources of the acute and convalescent COVID-19 samples. PBMCs, B-cell-depleted T cells, or T cells provided the cDNA or gDNA that made up the material.

Authors' methods: For nucleated cells, counts were estimated from reference gene primer amplification. This table comes from immunoSEQ multiplex PCR, and its TCRdb copy is limited to in-frame clones, with some not included. The DNA was the basis for D and trimming; V, J and clone size are from that table. The sample holds around 380,000 clones, roughly 77% seen once. Germline loops: CDR1 SGHRS, CDR2 YFSETQ. This CDR3 spans 14 amino acids. The V end was cut by 0 bases, the J end by 4 bases, with 10 bases between. The sequenced sample consisted of peripheral blood. The sequence was collected from a human donor with acute or convalescent COVID-19. The donor label of this sample is uncertain. This chain joins TRBV5-1 and TRBJ1-1, with D uncertain. CDR3 DNA sequence: TGCGCCAGCAGCTTGGTAGCGGCTAGCACTGAAGCTTTCTTT. Its translation: CASSLVAASTEAFF.